The next 18 T cell receptor beta chains were all read from a single sample in a study of T cell responses to AZD1222 COVID-19 vaccine (dated by TCRdb to the early 2020s). Per the publication, the time point label means: baseline before first vaccination. Library preparation employed the immunoSEQ multiplex PCR assay. TCRdb holds this immuneACCESS table with in-frame rearrangements only. Some clones are missing; in checked studies, unresolved V genes explain under half, and the rest has no known cause. The sample has tens of thousands of clones on record, 85% to 90% of them singletons. Roughly a tenth of the sample is in the top ten clones. The specimen was peripheral blood, collected on day 0 of AZD1222 vaccination. The source of these receptors is an adult in good health.

The chain is built from TRBV24-1 and TRBJ2-2; 9 bases fit TRBD1. Looked up from germline, CDR1 is KGHDR and CDR2 is SFDVKD. The V segment lost 7 bases and the J segment 6 bases; nucleotides outside the gene matches: 14. This CDR3 region has 17 residues. The CDR3 loop reads CATRAPGTGTGAGELFF. The CDR3 DNA reads TGTGCCACCAGGGCCCCCGGGACAGGGACTGGGGCCGGGGAGCTGTTTTTT.

This clone was detected only a few times. The chain recombines TRBV30 with TRBJ1-4; the D gene is possibly TRBD1 (5 bases). The length of the CDR3 is 14 residues. From germline, CDR1 is GTSNPN and CDR2 SVGIG (reference sequence). V lost 3 bases and J lost 8, with 16 bases in between. The CDR3 here is CAWSRPNRGEKLFF. CDR3 coding DNA: TGTGCCTGGAGCCGACCCAATAGGGGCGAAAAACTGTTTTTT.

The chain carries TRBV5-1 and TRBJ1-2, with D possibly TRBD1 on 5 matching bases. The CDR3 loop spans 14 amino acids. Germline assignment: CDR1 SGHRS and CDR2 YFSETQ. Trimming took off 5 bases at V and 0 bases at J, with 11 bases between the two ends. The CDR3 loop reads CASRSDITNYGYTF. Written as DNA, the CDR3 is TGCGCCAGCAGATCGGACATAACTAACTATGGCTACACCTTC.

The chain joins TRBV6-5 to TRBJ1-1; 7 positions agree with TRBD1. With V trimmed by 5 bases and J by 3 bases, 3 bases remained unmatched. The CDR3 runs to 13 residues. Germline values: CDR1 MNHEY, CDR2 SVGAGI. This CDR3 is CASSQGGDTEAFF. CDR3 nucleotides: TGTGCCAGCAGTCAGGGGGGAGACACTGAAGCTTTCTTT.

The chain is built from TRBV19 and TRBJ1-3; no firm D call. V was shortened by 2 bases and J by 0 bases, with 8 bases between the two germline ends. Germline CDR1 is LNHDA and CDR2 is SQIVND (reference sequence). This CDR3 comprises 15 residues. CDR3 amino acids: CASSIPLSSGNTIYF. DNA for the CDR3: TGTGCCAGTAGTATACCGCTATCCTCTGGAAACACCATATATTTT.

V is TRBV19 and J is TRBJ2-5; 9 nucleotides agree with TRBD2. The CDR3 length is 14 residues. The junction had 4 bases not matched to a gene; V was cut back by 8 bases and J by 0 bases. CDR1 is LNHDA and CDR2 is SQIVND in the germline V gene (reference sequence). CDR3 nucleotide sequence: TGTGCCAGTGGGACTAGCTCGTACCAAGAGACCCAGTACTTC. The encoded protein is CASGTSSYQETQYF.

V usage is TRBV6-5 and J usage is TRBJ2-7; TRBD2 aligns across 7 bases. This CDR3 contains 14 residues. In germline, CDR1 is MNHEY, CDR2 SVGAGI. V shed 2 bases and J 6 bases; nucleotides not matched to a gene: 7. CDR3 amino acids: CASSYGRERSEQYF. CDR3 coding DNA: TGTGCCAGCAGTTACGGGCGGGAGCGGAGCGAGCAGTACTTC.

The CDR3 loop reads CASTIGCGVNTGELFF. For the CDR3, the DNA is TGTGCCAGCACAATCGGTTGCGGGGTGAACACCGGGGAGCTGTTTTTT. This rearrangement joins TRBV21-1 to TRBJ2-2; TRBD2 reflects the table's D call only, with no check against the DNA. TRBV21-1 is a listed pseudogene. The CDR3 runs to 16 residues.

The chain is built from TRBV2 and TRBJ2-2; possibly TRBD2 for D (5 bases). CDR3 length: 14 amino acids. Germline V gene sequence: CDR1 SNHLY, CDR2 FYNNEI. V shed 4 bases and J shed 4 bases, with 10 bases lying between them. CDR3 residues: CASSGSGFTGELFF. The CDR3 DNA sequence: TGTGCCAGCAGTGGGTCGGGGTTCACCGGGGAGCTGTTTTTT. Based on the CDR3 plus reference TRBV2 and TRBJ2-2, the full variable domain is EPEVTQTPSHQVTQMGQEVILRCVPISNHLYFYWYRQILGQKVEFLVSFYNNEISEKSEIFDDQFSVERPDGSNFTLKIRSTKLEDSAMYFCASSGSGFTGELFFGEGSRLTVL.

This clone was detected once. The chain recombines TRBV11-2 with TRBJ2-2; tentatively, D is TRBD1 or TRBD2 (5 bases each). Trimming stripped 4 bases from V and 9 bases from J, with 18 bases between. The CDR3 contains 15 residues. Germline CDR1 is SGHAT and CDR2 is FQNNGV. The CDR3 here is CASSSYSGGVRELFF. The DNA of the CDR3 is TGTGCCAGCAGCTCCTACAGTGGGGGTGTCCGGGAGCTGTTTTTT.

This clone was found once. V gene TRBV18 combines with J gene TRBJ1-3; D not resolved. The germline V gene has CDR1 KGHSH and CDR2 LQKENI. The CDR3 consists of 14 residues. V shed 2 bases and J shed 1 base, with 6 bases lying between them. The CDR3, as DNA: TGTGCCAGCTCACCAAACGGGTCTGGAAACACCATATATTTT. Encoded protein: CASSPNGSGNTIYF.

This clone was detected only a few times. The rearrangement uses TRBV18 and TRBJ1-5, with 12 nucleotides matching TRBD1. This CDR3 spans 17 amino acids. The germline CDR1 and CDR2 sequences are KGHSH and LQKENI. The V gene end was trimmed by 1 base and the J gene end by 7 bases; junction bases not matched to a gene: 8. The CDR3 reads CASSPLGTGGESQPQHF. Here the CDR3 DNA reads TGTGCCAGCTCACCACTGGGGACAGGGGGCGAATCACAGCCCCAGCATTTT.

This clone came up once. This chain connects TRBV10-3 to TRBJ1-5, with 10 bases aligning to TRBD1. Germline V gene lookup returns CDR1 ENHRY and CDR2 SYGVKD. V lost 2 bases to trimming and J lost 0 bases; unmatched junction nucleotides: 1. The CDR3 contains 16 residues. The CDR3 protein is CAISEGTGDSNQPQHF. The CDR3 DNA sequence: TGTGCCATCAGTGAGGGGACAGGGGATAGCAATCAGCCCCAGCATTTT.

In this sample, this clone turned up once. This chain connects TRBV6-5 to TRBJ2-2; D may be TRBD2 (5 bases). The CDR3 consists of 15 residues. The germline CDR1 and CDR2 sequences are MNHEY and SVGAGI. V dropped 6 bases and J dropped 0 bases, with 11 bases sitting between them. The CDR3 sequence: CASRSSGTNTGELFF. DNA of the CDR3: TGTGCCAGCAGAAGCTCGGGAACGAACACCGGGGAGCTGTTTTTT.

To note about this clone: Other DNA sequences in this specimen translate into the identical CDR3. The chain combines TRBV7-2 with TRBJ1-5; D may be TRBD1 (6 bases). The CDR3 runs 13 residues. Between the trimmed V and J ends, which lost 5 bases and 6 bases, there was a span of 11 bases. Germline V CDR1 and CDR2: SGHTA, FQGNSA. Here the CDR3 reads CASSQGGGQPQHF. As DNA, the CDR3 is TGTGCCAGCAGCCAAGGGGGAGGTCAGCCCCAGCATTTT.

The CDR3 DNA reads as TGTGCCAGCAGAAGCCGGACAGCCCGGAACACTGAAGCTTTCTTT. Protein sequence: CASRSRTARNTEAFF. The chain links TRBV2 to TRBJ1-1, with D possibly matching TRBD1 (6 bases). The CDR3 contains 15 residues. Trimming removed 6 bases from V and 1 base from J, with 15 bases in between. Germline V gives CDR1 SNHLY, CDR2 FYNNEI.

This clone was recorded only once. The chain is built from TRBV7-2 and TRBJ2-1; TRBD2 matches at 8 bases. This CDR3 contains 19 residues. The V gene's germline CDR1 is SGHTA and CDR2 FQGNSA. Trimming removed 1 base from V and 0 bases from J; junction bases left unmatched: 11. The CDR3 spells CASSLVYGSGSGSYNEQFF. DNA of the CDR3: TGTGCCAGCAGCTTAGTATATGGAAGCGGGAGTGGCTCCTACAATGAGCAGTTCTTC.

The sample holds a few counts of this clone. The rearrangement links TRBV23-1 to TRBJ1-5, with D possibly TRBD1 on 6 matching bases. TRBV23-1 is sorted into the ORF group, with uncertain function. The CDR3 loop spans 15 amino acids. The V end was cut by 2 bases, the J end by 2 bases, with 10 bases between. CDR3: CASSQTGSGNQPQHF. Written as DNA, the CDR3 is TGCGCCAGCAGTCAAACAGGGTCGGGCAATCAGCCCCAGCATTTT.